Each of the 21 T cell receptor beta chains below was sequenced from the same sample in a study of OX40 agonist ivuxolimab in advanced cancers. Generated by immunoSEQ multiplex PCR, the TCRdb table keeps only in-frame clones and is missing some. In the table there are fewer than 30,000 clones, less than 90% of which are singletons. This sample comprised CD4+ or CD8+ T cells sorted from blood, obtained in a trial of the OX40 agonist ivuxolimab. All receptors derive from an adult with an advanced solid tumor such as melanoma, head and neck, liver or kidney cancer.

In regard to this clone: A far larger clone is only one base removed, so a read error is likely. The chain recombines TRBV4-1 with TRBJ1-1; a weak D match, TRBD1 (5 bases). Deletions cut 5 bases from V and 1 base from J, with 11 bases between. Per the germline V gene, CDR1 is MGHRA and CDR2 is YSYEKL. This CDR3 is 14 amino acids long. In DNA, the CDR3 is TGCGCCAGCAGCTTAGCAGGGACGAACACTGAAGCTTTCTTT. It translates to CASSLAGTNTEAFF.

This chain connects TRBV10-3 to TRBJ1-1; D ambiguous. The V and J ends lost 3 bases and 4 bases respectively, with 12 bases between them. The CDR3 loop spans 14 amino acids. From germline, CDR1 is ENHRY and CDR2 SYGVKD. As DNA, the CDR3 is TGTGCCATCAGTGACACCCTCGCGGGCACTGAAGCTTTCTTT. Amino acid sequence: CAISDTLAGTEAFF.

This clone was detected many times. This rearrangement joins TRBV6-4 to TRBJ2-1; 8 bases line up with TRBD1. V trimming: 3 bases; J trimming: 9 bases; junction bases outside the gene matches: 7. The CDR3 totals 14 residues. Germline CDR1 and CDR2: MRHNA and SNTAGT. The CDR3 here is CASSEDREASEQFF. In DNA form, the CDR3 reads TGTGCCAGCAGTGAGGACAGGGAGGCCAGTGAGCAGTTCTTC.

The chain links TRBV27 to TRBJ2-7, with D perhaps TRBD1 (5 bases). The V gene's germline CDR1 is MNHEY and CDR2 SMNVEV (reference sequence). CDR3 length equals 13 residues. Deletions cut 6 bases from V and 1 base from J, with 10 bases between. Here the CDR3 DNA reads TGTGCCAGCAGCCCCTCAGGGTCCTACGAGCAGTACTTC. Its protein product is CASSPSGSYEQYF.

This chain joins TRBV4-3 and TRBJ2-7; D unclear. The germline CDR1 and CDR2 sequences are LGHNA and YSLEER. CDR3 length equals 15 residues. The V gene lost 1 base and the J gene lost 2 bases, with 12 bases spanning the gap. CDR3: CASSQGLGNAYEQYF. In nucleotides, the CDR3 is TGCGCCAGCAGCCAAGGTCTGGGTAACGCCTACGAGCAGTACTTC.

The chain couples TRBV5-4 to TRBJ2-4; either TRBD1 or TRBD2 may fit D (5 bases each). Trimming pared 0 bases from V and 0 bases from J, leaving 10 bases between. The CDR3 sequence is 16 residues long. From germline, CDR1 is SGHNT and CDR2 YYREEE (reference sequence). The CDR3 DNA is TGTGCCAGCAGCTTGGCAATGGGGGTAGCCAAAAACATTCAGTACTTC. It specifies CASSLAMGVAKNIQYF.

A single count supports this clone. The chain recombines TRBV7-9 with TRBJ2-2; D not certain. V lost 0 bases to trimming and J lost 13 bases, with 9 bases between them. This CDR3 spans 12 amino acids. Germline CDR1 SEHNR, CDR2 FQNEAQ (reference sequence). CDR3: CASSLATDGLFF. CDR3 sequence (DNA): TGTGCCAGCAGCTTAGCCACGGACGGGCTGTTTTTT.

The gene calls are TRBV7-6 and TRBJ2-1; unclear D gene. There are 13 residues in the CDR3. Trimming shortened V by 1 base and J by 4 bases, and 5 bases separated the two germline ends. The germline gives CDR1 SGHVS, CDR2 FNYEAQ. The CDR3: CASSLDGYNEQFF. The CDR3 nucleotides read TGTGCCAGCAGCTTAGACGGTTACAATGAGCAGTTCTTC.

This clone was counted a single time. The chain combines TRBV7-2 with TRBJ2-7, with D maybe TRBD2 (5 bases). Per the germline V gene, CDR1 is SGHTA and CDR2 is FQGNSA. The V end was cut by 5 bases, the J end by 0 bases, with 14 bases between. There are 15 residues in the CDR3. This CDR3 reads CASSPGLGSSYEQYF. CDR3 nucleotide sequence: TGTGCCAGCAGCCCTGGACTGGGGAGCTCCTACGAGCAGTACTTC.

This clone has only one observation. This chain joins TRBV10-2 and TRBJ2-5; D perhaps matches TRBD1 (6 bases). Germline V CDR1 and CDR2: WSHSY, SAAADI. The CDR3 extends over 12 amino acids. V was pared by 6 bases and J by 5 bases, with 10 bases between. The CDR3 sequence is CASSTQGETQYF. The CDR3, as DNA: TGCGCCAGCAGCACCCAGGGGGAGACCCAGTACTTC.

The chain joins TRBV4-1 to TRBJ1-1; D unclear. This CDR3 comprises 16 residues. Trimming removed 1 base from V and 0 bases from J, with 12 bases in between. Germline V gene data show CDR1 as MGHRA and CDR2 as YSYEKL. The DNA for the CDR3 is TGCGCCAGCAGCCAAGGGTCCGCAGGATTGAACACTGAAGCTTTCTTT. It translates to CASSQGSAGLNTEAFF.

This clone was observed a few times. The J gene is TRBJ2-3, the V gene TRBV6-4, with 12 bases fitting TRBD2. The CDR3 extends over 16 amino acids. Per the germline V gene, CDR1 is MRHNA and CDR2 is SNTAGT. With V trimmed by 0 bases and J by 6 bases, 4 bases remained unmatched. CDR3 sequence reads: CASSDSTSGGQDTQYF. The CDR3 bases are TGTGCCAGCAGTGACTCGACTAGCGGGGGCCAGGATACGCAGTATTTT.

This chain joins TRBV9 and TRBJ2-3; TRBD1 aligns across 8 bases. V dropped 0 bases and J dropped 1; count of bases not matched to a gene: 1. This CDR3 spans 15 amino acids. Germline loops: CDR1 SGDLS, CDR2 YYNGEE. The CDR3 sequence is CASSVEGQGTDTQYF. The CDR3 DNA follows: TGTGCCAGCAGCGTAGAGGGACAGGGCACAGATACGCAGTATTTT.

This clone is a singleton in its sample. The chain carries TRBV4-3 and TRBJ2-7; maybe TRBD1 (6 bases). Trimming removed 1 base from V and 1 base from J, with 11 bases in between. The CDR3 consists of 15 residues. Germline V gives CDR1 LGHNA, CDR2 YSLEER. The CDR3 DNA is TGCGCCAGCAGCCAAGCCTGGACAGCTTCCTACGAGCAGTACTTC. Translated, it gives CASSQAWTASYEQYF.

To note about this clone: It is likely a read error: a sequence one base away is far more abundant. The chain uses TRBV4-2 and TRBJ1-1, with TRBD1 matching 7 bases. The CDR3 is 17 amino acids. V was clipped by 0 bases and J by 1 base; unmatched bases: 8. CDR1 and CDR2 (germline): LGHNA, YNFKEQ. The CDR3 spells CASSQESNEGANTEAFF. CDR3 nucleotide sequence: TGTGCCAGCAGCCAAGAGTCGAATGAGGGGGCGAACACTGAAGCTTTCTTT.

V is TRBV28 and J is TRBJ2-7, with D possibly TRBD1 on 7 matching bases. The CDR3 runs 14 residues. V dropped 5 bases and J dropped 4 bases, with 15 bases sitting between them. The V gene's germline CDR1 is MDHEN and CDR2 SYDVKM. The CDR3 region is CASSPRGRNYEQYF. DNA for the CDR3: TGTGCCAGCAGTCCCAGGGGGAGGAATTACGAGCAGTACTTC.

The chain links TRBV4-3 to TRBJ2-6, with D tentatively TRBD2 (5 bases). Trimming took 1 base from V and 4 from J, leaving 23 bases between them. Germline-derived CDR1 and CDR2 are LGHNA and YSLEER. The CDR3 has 20 amino acids. CDR3 residues: CASSQVDSVGSSGGANVLTF. The DNA for the CDR3 is TGCGCCAGCAGCCAAGTGGACTCGGTGGGTTCTTCGGGAGGGGCCAACGTCCTGACTTTC.

The chain uses TRBV5-4 and TRBJ2-5; D ambiguous. Trimming stripped 5 bases from V and 0 bases from J, with 5 bases between. The CDR3 contains 12 residues. The germline CDR1 and CDR2 sequences are SGHNT and YYREEE (reference sequence). The CDR3 nucleotides read TGTGCCAGCAGACTGTACCAAGAGACCCAGTACTTC. It codes for CASRLYQETQYF.

The gene calls are TRBV9 and TRBJ1-1; D is ambiguous. The V gene's germline CDR1 is SGDLS and CDR2 YYNGEE. The CDR3 length is 13 residues. The V end lost 3 bases, the J end lost 3 bases, and 9 bases lay between the germline ends. CDR3 region: CASSGNLDTEAFF. DNA for the CDR3: TGTGCCAGCAGCGGAAATTTGGACACTGAAGCTTTCTTT.

J is TRBJ2-2 and V is TRBV28; TRBD1 might be the D (5 bases). The CDR3 runs 12 residues. V was pared by 2 bases and J by 7 bases, with 5 bases between. CDR1 is MDHEN, CDR2 SYDVKM, per germline. In DNA, the CDR3 is TGTGCCAGCAGTTTAAGGGGCGGGGAGCTGTTTTTT. Its protein product is CASSLRGGELFF.

The CDR3: CASSQAGVPEAFF. CDR3 sequence (DNA): TGCGCCAGCAGCCAAGCAGGGGTCCCTGAAGCTTTCTTT. This rearrangement joins TRBV4-1 to TRBJ1-1; TRBD1 is a possible D gene (6 bases). Germline CDR1 and CDR2: MGHRA and YSYEKL. This CDR3 spans 13 amino acids. V dropped 1 base and J dropped 6 bases, with 9 bases sitting between them.